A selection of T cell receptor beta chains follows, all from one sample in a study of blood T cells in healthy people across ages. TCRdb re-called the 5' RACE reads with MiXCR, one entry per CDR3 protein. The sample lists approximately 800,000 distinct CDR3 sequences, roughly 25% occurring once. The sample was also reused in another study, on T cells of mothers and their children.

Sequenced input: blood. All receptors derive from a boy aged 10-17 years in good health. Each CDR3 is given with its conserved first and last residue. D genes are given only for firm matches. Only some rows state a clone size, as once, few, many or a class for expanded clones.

DNA: TGTGCCATCAGTCCCAGCTACAATGAGCAGTTCTTC
CDR3: CAISPSYNEQFF
V: TRBV10-3
D: -
J: TRBJ2-1
size: -

DNA: TGTGCCAGCAGTTTTGGACAGGGGGTAGCCGGGGAGCTGTTTTTT
CDR3: CASSFGQGVAGELFF
V: TRBV12-3/TRBV12-4
D: TRBD1
J: TRBJ2-2
size: few

DNA: TGTGCCAGCAGTTTATCGCCGGCGTCCTACGAGCAGTACTTC
CDR3: CASSLSPASYEQYF
V: TRBV27
D: -
J: TRBJ2-7
size: -

DNA: TGTGCCAGCACACTAGCGGGAGTAGACAATGAGCAGTTCTTC
CDR3: CASTLAGVDNEQFF
V: TRBV7-2
D: TRBD2
J: TRBJ2-1
size: few

DNA: TGTGCCAGCAGCCAAGGGGGGACAAGCTCTGGGGCCAACGTCCTGACTTTC
CDR3: CASSQGGTSSGANVLTF
V: TRBV4-2
D: -
J: TRBJ2-6
size: few

DNA: TGCGCCAGCAGCTTGGGTGCCGACAATGAGCAGTTCTTC
CDR3: CASSLGADNEQFF
V: TRBV5-1
D: -
J: TRBJ2-1
size: many

DNA: TGTGCCAGCAGACAGGGCCCGAACACCGGGGAGCTGTTTTTT
CDR3: CASRQGPNTGELFF
V: TRBV6-2/TRBV6-3
D: -
J: TRBJ2-2
size: -

DNA: TGCAGCGTTGATAACTGGGGGAATTATGGCTACACCTTC
CDR3: CSVDNWGNYGYTF
V: TRBV29-1
D: -
J: TRBJ1-2
size: few

DNA: TGTGCCAGCAGTTCCCTAGCGGGAGTTCCCGATGGCGAGCAGTTCTTC
CDR3: CASSSLAGVPDGEQFF
V: TRBV6-2/TRBV6-3
D: TRBD2
J: TRBJ2-1
size: -

DNA: TGTGCCAGCAGTGTAGGCGGCTACAATCAGCCCCAGCATTTT
CDR3: CASSVGGYNQPQHF
V: TRBV2
D: -
J: TRBJ1-5
size: few

DNA: TGTGCCAGCAGCTTAGTTTATTCGGTCGGGTCTCAAGAGACCCAGTACTTC
CDR3: CASSLVYSVGSQETQYF
V: TRBV7-9
D: -
J: TRBJ2-5
size: -

DNA: TGCAGCGTCGGACAGGTGCTTCGCACTGAAGCTTTCTTT
CDR3: CSVGQVLRTEAFF
V: TRBV29-1
D: TRBD1
J: TRBJ1-1
size: -

DNA: TGTGCCAGCAGCACACAATTCCTAAGCGGGATTAGTTCCGGGGAGCTGTTTTTT
CDR3: CASSTQFLSGISSGELFF
V: TRBV4-2
D: TRBD2
J: TRBJ2-2
size: -

DNA: TGTGCCAGCAGCTCGGGACTAGCTATCTACGAGCAGTACTTC
CDR3: CASSSGLAIYEQYF
V: TRBV7-2
D: TRBD2
J: TRBJ2-7
size: -

DNA: TGTGCCAGCAGTTCGCCTAGCGGCACAGATACGCAGTATTTT
CDR3: CASSSPSGTDTQYF
V: TRBV27
D: -
J: TRBJ2-3
size: once

DNA: TGTGCCAGCAGCGTAGAGGGACGTAACCAAGAGACCCAGTACTTC
CDR3: CASSVEGRNQETQYF
V: TRBV9
D: -
J: TRBJ2-5
size: once

DNA: TGTGCCAGCAGATCGGGAACCGATACGGAATATTTT
CDR3: CASRSGTDTEYF
V: TRBV12-3/TRBV12-4
D: -
J: TRBJ2-3
size: -

DNA: TGTGCCAGCAGCCAAGATCCACGGAGAGGGACTCCGGAGACCCAGTACTTC
CDR3: CASSQDPRRGTPETQYF
V: TRBV3-1
D: -
J: TRBJ2-5
size: few

DNA: TGTGCCAGCAGTTCCCCGAATCGGGGCGGACTAAAGTCCTACGAGCAGTACTTC
CDR3: CASSSPNRGGLKSYEQYF
V: TRBV6-5
D: -
J: TRBJ2-7
size: -

DNA: TGTGCCAGCAGCTTAGACACAGGGGCCGGAGAGACCCAGTACTTC
CDR3: CASSLDTGAGETQYF
V: TRBV7-9
D: TRBD1
J: TRBJ2-5
size: few

DNA: TGCAGCGTTGAAGGGCGGTCACTTAATTCACTCCTCCACTTT
CDR3: CSVEGRSLNSLLHF
V: TRBV29-1
D: -
J: TRBJ1-6
size: -

DNA: TGTGCCAGCAGTTTAACGCAGGAGAACAATGAGCAGTTCTTC
CDR3: CASSLTQENNEQFF
V: TRBV12-3/TRBV12-4
D: -
J: TRBJ2-1
size: -

DNA: TGTGCCAGCAGCTTAAGGGGGGGGCAAGCTGGGGCCAACGTCCTGACTTTC
CDR3: CASSLRGGQAGANVLTF
V: TRBV7-3
D: -
J: TRBJ2-6
size: few

DNA: TGTGCCAGCAGTATAACGGACGTGAACACTGAAGCTTTCTTT
CDR3: CASSITDVNTEAFF
V: TRBV27
D: -
J: TRBJ1-1
size: few

DNA: TGTGCCAGCAGTAGACACGGGACAGGGACCTACGAGCAGTACTTC
CDR3: CASSRHGTGTYEQYF
V: TRBV28
D: TRBD1
J: TRBJ2-7
size: few

DNA: TGTGCCAGCAGCGAGGACAGCATGAACACTGAAGCTTTCTTT
CDR3: CASSEDSMNTEAFF
V: TRBV7-2
D: -
J: TRBJ1-1
size: few

DNA: TGTGCCAGCAGTGATTCGGGGCAGGGCGAGCACAATGAGCAGTTCTTC
CDR3: CASSDSGQGEHNEQFF
V: TRBV2
D: -
J: TRBJ2-1
size: few

DNA: TGTGCCAGCAGCTTAGACATTAGCGGAAGTAACGAGCAGTACTTC
CDR3: CASSLDISGSNEQYF
V: TRBV7-2
D: -
J: TRBJ2-7
size: once

DNA: TGTGCCAGCAGTTTCCCCTGGCAGGGGGAGACCCAGTACTTC
CDR3: CASSFPWQGETQYF
V: TRBV28
D: -
J: TRBJ2-5
size: -

DNA: TGCGCCAGCAGCCAGGATCGAGGGGCAGGGGGATATCTGTTCTTC
CDR3: CASSQDRGAGGYLFF
V: TRBV4-3
D: TRBD1
J: TRBJ2-5
size: -

DNA: TGTGCCAGCAGCTGGGGAGGGTCTGGCTACACCTTC
CDR3: CASSWGGSGYTF
V: TRBV7-9
D: -
J: TRBJ1-2
size: -

DNA: TGTGCCAGCACTCGCAACCTGGGGACAGAAGACTACGAGCAGTACTTC
CDR3: CASTRNLGTEDYEQYF
V: TRBV3-1
D: TRBD1
J: TRBJ2-7
size: -

DNA: TGTGCCAGCAGCTTAGCGCATTCGGGACTAGCGGGGGCTGCCAAAAACATTCAGTACTTC
CDR3: CASSLAHSGLAGAAKNIQYF
V: TRBV7-2
D: TRBD2
J: TRBJ2-4
size: -

DNA: TGTGCCAGCAGCGTAGAAGGGGGAGGCAGCACAGATACGCAGTATTTT
CDR3: CASSVEGGGSTDTQYF
V: TRBV9
D: -
J: TRBJ2-3
size: few

DNA: TGTGCCACCAGCAGAGGACAGTTAGGGTTGGGCTACGAGCAGTACTTC
CDR3: CATSRGQLGLGYEQYF
V: TRBV15
D: -
J: TRBJ2-7
size: -

DNA: TGTGCCAGCAGTTTACAGGGCTATTCCTACGAGCAGTACTTC
CDR3: CASSLQGYSYEQYF
V: TRBV28
D: -
J: TRBJ2-7
size: few

DNA: TGCGCCAGCAGCCAAGATCGTACGGTGGGTGAAAAACTGTTTTTT
CDR3: CASSQDRTVGEKLFF
V: TRBV4-3
D: -
J: TRBJ1-4
size: few

DNA: TGTGCCAGCAGTTACTCAGGGGAACAGCTTACGAAGCAGTACTTC
CDR3: CASSYSGEQLTKQYF
V: TRBV6-2/TRBV6-3
D: -
J: TRBJ2-7
size: -

DNA: TGTGCCAGCAACTACGACAGGTTGGGTGAGCAGTACTTC
CDR3: CASNYDRLGEQYF
V: TRBV7-6
D: -
J: TRBJ2-5
size: few

DNA: TGTGCCGCACGGGCCTCCTACGAGCAGTACTTC
CDR3: CAARASYEQYF
V: TRBV28
D: -
J: TRBJ2-7
size: -

DNA: TGTGCCAGCAGTACACTGACAGTGAGGAAAGAAACGCGAGTTGTAGAAAAACTGTTTTTT
CDR3: CASSTLTVRKETRVVEKLFF
V: TRBV28
D: -
J: TRBJ1-4
size: few

DNA: TGCGCCAGCAGCGCCCTGGGCCTAAATTCACCCCTCCACTTT
CDR3: CASSALGLNSPLHF
V: TRBV5-1
D: -
J: TRBJ1-6
size: -

DNA: TGCAGCGTGGAAGAAGAGGGCAGTAAGAACACTGAAGCTTTCTTT
CDR3: CSVEEEGSKNTEAFF
V: TRBV29-1
D: -
J: TRBJ1-1
size: few

DNA: TGTGCCAGCTCACCGCCTACCCCACCAAGCACAGATACGCAGTATTTT
CDR3: CASSPPTPPSTDTQYF
V: TRBV18
D: -
J: TRBJ2-3
size: few

DNA: TGCGCCAGCAGCCAGGACAGGGTGAACTACGAGCAGTACTTC
CDR3: CASSQDRVNYEQYF
V: TRBV4-3
D: TRBD1
J: TRBJ2-7
size: -

DNA: TGTGCCAGCAGATCCCCTAGCGGGAGGGGCTCCTACGAGCAGTACTTC
CDR3: CASRSPSGRGSYEQYF
V: TRBV11-2
D: TRBD2
J: TRBJ2-7
size: -

DNA: TGCAGCGTACCTGGGGGAGTCATCTACAATGAGCAGTTCTTC
CDR3: CSVPGGVIYNEQFF
V: TRBV29-1
D: -
J: TRBJ2-1
size: few

DNA: TGTGCCAGCAGCTTATCCCGCGGGAGAGGAAATGAGCAGTTCTTC
CDR3: CASSLSRGRGNEQFF
V: TRBV7-3
D: TRBD2
J: TRBJ2-1
size: -

DNA: TGCAGCGCCCAGGAGGGGAATGAAAAACTGTTTTTT
CDR3: CSAQEGNEKLFF
V: TRBV29-1
D: -
J: TRBJ1-4
size: few